These 11 T cell receptor beta chains came from one sample sequenced in a study of OX40 agonist ivuxolimab in advanced cancers. The protocol was immunoSEQ multiplex PCR, while the TCRdb copy is restricted to in-frame clones and leaves out a portion. The repertoire holds around 40,000 clones, with approximately 92% as singletons. This material consisted of CD4+ or CD8+ T cells sorted from blood, taken in a trial of the OX40 agonist ivuxolimab. These receptors originate from an adult with an advanced solid tumor such as melanoma, head and neck, liver or kidney cancer.

The rearrangement uses TRBV27 and TRBJ2-7; D perhaps matches TRBD1 (5 bases). Per germline, CDR1 MNHEY and CDR2 SMNVEV (reference sequence). V dropped 2 bases and J dropped 2 bases, with 13 bases sitting between them. The CDR3 is 15 amino acids. DNA of the CDR3: TGTGCCAGCAGTTTAGGTCAGGGAACTGCCTACGAGCAGTACGTC. This gives the protein CASSLGQGTAYEQYV.

The V and J genes are TRBV30 and TRBJ2-7; maybe TRBD1 (5 bases). CDR1 and CDR2 from the germline V gene are GTSNPN and SVGIG (reference sequence). The CDR3 is made up of 13 amino acids. V shed 4 bases and J shed 4 bases, with 14 bases lying between them. The CDR3 protein is CAWKWAGFYEQYF. For the CDR3, the DNA is TGTGCCTGGAAGTGGGCAGGGTTTTACGAGCAGTACTTC.

This clone has only a few counts. The rearrangement links TRBV6-5 to TRBJ2-3; 10 bases agree with TRBD2. Trimming at V came to 7 bases and at J to 1 base, leaving 5 bases not matched to a gene. CDR3 length: 15 residues. From germline, CDR1 is MNHEY and CDR2 SVGAGI. The CDR3 region has the DNA TGTGCCAGCAATCCTAGCGGGAGTGGCACAGATACGCAGTATTTT. Protein product: CASNPSGSGTDTQYF.

This chain uses TRBV4-1 with TRBJ2-1; D uncertain. Trimming removed 1 base from V and 5 bases from J, with 12 bases in between. The CDR3 is 15 amino acids. In germline, CDR1 is MGHRA, CDR2 YSYEKL. CDR3 protein: CASSQGDLLNNEQFF. The CDR3 bases are TGCGCCAGCAGCCAAGGTGATCTACTCAACAATGAGCAGTTCTTC.

Concerning this clone itself: The germline gene is not matched at one end of the junction; a read error may be the cause. The gene calls are TRBV7-9 and TRBJ2-1, with 10 bases matching TRBD2. The CDR3 covers 12 residues. The V gene's germline CDR1 is SEHNR and CDR2 FQNEAQ (reference sequence). Here the CDR3 reads CASPKIAGGLVF. The CDR3 bases are TGTGCCAGCCCTAAGATAGCGGGAGGTTTGGTCTTC.

This chain joins TRBV27 and TRBJ1-2; D is unclear. The length of the CDR3 is 13 residues. V was pared by 8 bases and J by 5 bases, with 15 bases between. CDR1 MNHEY and CDR2 SMNVEV come from the germline V gene (reference sequence). As DNA, the CDR3 is TGTGCCAGCGCCATCGGGAGCGGATATGGCTACACCTTC. Protein product: CASAIGSGYGYTF.

The rearrangement joins TRBV6-1 to TRBJ2-1, with a tentative D call TRBD2 (6 bases). The CDR3 has 13 residues. CDR1 is MNHNS and CDR2 is SASEGT in the germline V gene. V lost 8 bases, J lost 5 bases, and 13 bases lay in between. The CDR3 loop reads CASGRWGNNEQFF. The CDR3 bases are TGTGCCAGCGGGAGGTGGGGAAACAATGAGCAGTTCTTC.

The chain uses TRBV7-9 and TRBJ1-4; tentative D call: TRBD1 (6 bases). V lost 5 bases and J lost 8, with 12 bases in between. Germline V gene data show CDR1 as SEHNR and CDR2 as FQNEAQ (reference sequence). The CDR3 has 13 amino acids. The CDR3 DNA follows: TGTGCCAGCAGCGAAACAGGGTTAGAAAAACTGTTTTTT. Protein sequence: CASSETGLEKLFF.

The chain employs TRBV7-6 and TRBJ1-1; D is uncertain. The CDR3 contains 14 residues. Trimming took 2 bases from V and 1 from J, leaving 8 bases between them. Germline V gene lookup returns CDR1 SGHVS and CDR2 FNYEAQ. The CDR3 coding sequence is TGTGCCAGCAGCTTATTACATTCGAACACTGAAGCTTTCTTT. Its translation is CASSLLHSNTEAFF.

This clone was detected only once. The V and J genes are TRBV6-4 and TRBJ2-1, with 16 nucleotides matching TRBD2. There are 18 residues in the CDR3. Germline-derived CDR1 and CDR2 are MRHNA and SNTAGT. J was trimmed by 5 bases and V by 2 bases; bases with no gene match: 6. CDR3 protein: CASSDPGLAGGFDNEQFF. The CDR3 coding sequence is TGTGCCAGCAGTGACCCGGGACTAGCGGGAGGGTTCGACAATGAGCAGTTCTTC.

The CDR3 protein is CASSTSTGNEQFF. The CDR3 DNA is TGTGCCAGCAGCACCTCTACAGGGAATGAGCAGTTCTTC. This rearrangement joins TRBV9 to TRBJ2-1; tentatively, D is TRBD1 (6 bases). This CDR3 spans 13 amino acids. The germline V and J ends were trimmed by 4 bases and 7 bases, with 12 bases remaining between them. CDR1 SGDLS and CDR2 YYNGEE come from the germline V gene.